The T cell receptor (beta chain) described here comes from a study of shared clonotypes between healthy human individuals. Whole-study context: A couple of female and three male donors aged 18 to 49 were enrolled. A donor's plate count was three for CD4 naive and three for CD4 memory; CD8 naive had two and CD8 memory one. Study results and limitations: Among four donors, roughly 5% of naive CD4 clonotypes were found in common.

Looked up from germline, CDR1 is SGHKS and CDR2 is YYEKEE (reference sequence). V was shortened by 2 bases and J by 12 bases, with 14 bases between the two germline ends. The CDR3 sequence is 13 residues long. Healthy HIV-negative adults with no recent acute infections or vaccinations were recruited as donors. Assay used: immunoSEQ multiplex PCR; TCRdb lists only in-frame clones, some missing. The sample shows about 690,000 clones, around 91% of them seen only once. This clone appeared once. Its target is unknown. The material sequenced was memory CD8+ T cells from PBMCs. The subset here: CD45RO+ cells pooled with CCR7-negative TemRA cells. The source is a man younger than 35 in good health. Some clones in this sample may be carry-over from other donors' samples. The chain uses TRBV5-5 and TRBJ1-4; unclear D gene. The CDR3 spells CASSFGFRGELFF. CDR3 sequence (DNA): TGTGCCAGCAGCTTCGGGTTTCGTGGGGAACTGTTTTTT.